This passage covers 27 T cell receptor beta chains from one sample sequenced in a study of blood T cells in healthy people across ages. Next came a second PCR, run for roughly 7 to 12 cycles, which used a sample-barcoded 5' primer along with a J-beta primer mix. TCRdb fed the 5' RACE reads into MiXCR, producing one record per CDR3 protein. The data hold more than 1,000,000 distinct CDR3 sequences, with almost 25% observed a single time. The sample was also linked to a second study, of T cells of mothers and their children.

The sample comprised blood. Receptors were obtained from a girl under 10 years old in good health.

This chain uses TRBV13 with TRBJ2-2; 9 bases are a match to TRBD2. CDR1 and CDR2 from the germline V gene are PRHDT and FYEKMQ (reference sequence). This CDR3 has 16 amino acids. Losses at the gene ends were 5 bases for V and 7 bases for J; bases not matched to a gene: 11. The CDR3: CASSPAGGRRDGELFF. CDR3 nucleotide sequence: TGTGCCAGCAGCCCCGCGGGGGGGCGTCGTGACGGGGAGCTGTTTTTT.

This clonotype was counted between two and nine times. A read error may be the cause here, since a much bigger clone is one base away. The chain combines TRBV7-9 with TRBJ2-1; D may correspond to TRBD1 or TRBD2 (5 bases each). The germline V gene has CDR1 SEHNR and CDR2 FQNEAQ (reference sequence). The CDR3 totals 12 residues. The V gene lost 1 base and the J gene lost 9 bases, with 7 bases spanning the gap. The CDR3 sequence is CASSLEGSEQFF. The CDR3 nucleotides are TGTGCCAGCAGCTTAGAGGGGAGTGAGCAGTTCTTC.

In its sample, this clonotype was seen a few times. One end of the junction varies from germline; a read error may be responsible. The V and J genes are TRBV29-1 and TRBJ2-3; 7 bases fit TRBD2. The CDR3 runs 15 residues. Per germline, CDR1 SQVTM and CDR2 ANQGSEA. CDR3 bases: TGCAGCGTTGAAGGGGGAGCGGGACCCACAGACACGCAGTATTTT. This codes for CSVEGGAGPTDTQYF.

This clonotype has more than one count but fewer than ten. Mismatch with germline at one junction end may stem from a read error. This sequence joins TRBV24-1 and TRBJ2-7; D is unresolved. From germline, CDR1 is KGHDR and CDR2 SFDVKD. The CDR3 spans 11 residues. DNA for the CDR3: TGTGCCACCGGTGAGATGGAGAAGCAGTACTTC. It translates to CATGEMEKQYF.

The chain employs TRBV7-3 and TRBJ2-3; 10 bases match TRBD2. V dropped 4 bases and J dropped 2; count of bases not matched to a gene: 6. CDR1 and CDR2 from the germline V gene are SGHTA and FQGTGA. CDR3 size: 16 residues. Written as DNA, the CDR3 is TGTGCCAGCAGCTCCGCAGCGGGGGGGTTCACAGATACGCAGTATTTT. It translates to CASSSAAGGFTDTQYF.

The CDR3: CASGRSLEGNGELFF. CDR3 nucleotide sequence: TGTGCCAGCGGACGTTCATTAGAGGGAAACGGGGAGCTGTTTTTT. The V call is TRBV6-2 or TRBV6-3, the J call TRBJ2-2; D possibly corresponds to TRBD2 (5 bases). From germline, CDR1 is MNHEY and CDR2 SVGEGT. Trimming removed 8 bases at V and 7 bases at J, with 20 bases between. This CDR3 spans 15 amino acids.

Remarks on this clonotype: This may come from a read error, since a much larger clone is one base off. J is TRBJ1-1 and V is TRBV11-3; D is unclear. CDR1 SGHNT and CDR2 YENEEA come from the germline V gene. The ends were cut back, 4 bases at V and 3 bases at J, with 6 bases in the middle. The CDR3 length is 12 residues. The CDR3 loop is CASSSFDTEAFF. The CDR3 coding sequence is TGTGCCAGCAGCTCTTTCGACACTGAAGCTTTCTTT.

This rearrangement joins TRBV5-1 to TRBJ2-6; 9 nucleotides align to TRBD2. Trimming at V came to 3 bases and at J to 5 bases, leaving 9 bases not matched to a gene. From germline, CDR1 is SGHRS and CDR2 YFSETQ. The CDR3 length is 17 residues. Here the CDR3 DNA reads TGCGCCAGCAGCTCGGGACTAGCAAACTCCAGGGCCAACGTCCTGACTTTC. This codes for CASSSGLANSRANVLTF.

The V gene is TRBV19, the J gene TRBJ2-5; D tentatively fits TRBD1 or TRBD2 (5 bases each). Germline V lookup: CDR1 LNHDA, CDR2 SQIVND (reference sequence). The ends were cut back, 6 bases at V and 2 bases at J, with 16 bases in the middle. CDR3 size: 15 residues. CDR3 region: CASRTFGTAQETQYF. As DNA, the CDR3 is TGTGCCAGTAGAACTTTCGGGACCGCTCAAGAGACCCAGTACTTC. Full variable domain (rest looked up from reference TRBV19 and TRBJ2-5): DGGITQSPKYLFRKEGQNVTLSCEQNLNHDAMYWYRQDPGQGLRLIYYSQIVNDFQKGDIAEGYSVSREKKESFPLTVTSAQKNPTAFYLCASRTFGTAQETQYFGPGTRLLVL.

V and J are TRBV5-1 and TRBJ2-3; no reliable D call. The germline V gene encodes CDR1 SGHRS and CDR2 YFSETQ. This CDR3 region has 17 residues. V lost 3 bases and J 4 bases, leaving 21 bases between the germline ends. CDR3 region: CASSSMMGAWNPDTQYF. Here the CDR3 DNA reads TGCGCCAGCAGCTCAATGATGGGCGCTTGGAACCCAGATACGCAGTATTTT.

This clonotype was detected only a few times. V gene TRBV7-3 combines with J gene TRBJ2-5; 13 nucleotides match TRBD2. Germline CDR1 SGHTA, CDR2 FQGTGA. Trimming took 5 bases from V and 5 from J; bases not matched to a gene: 5. CDR3 length: 15 amino acids. The CDR3 region is CASSTSGGALETQYF. The CDR3 coding sequence is TGTGCCAGCAGCACTAGCGGGGGGGCCTTGGAGACCCAGTACTTC.

This clonotype was detected a few times. The chain is built from TRBV28 and TRBJ2-3; 7 nucleotides align to TRBD2. Germline values: CDR1 MDHEN, CDR2 SYDVKM. This CDR3 is built from 15 residues. The V gene end was trimmed by 6 bases and the J gene end by 6 bases; junction bases not matched to a gene: 12. The CDR3 region has the DNA TGTGCCAGCAGAGAGAGCGGGACCCAAGCGGATACGCAGTATTTT. Amino acid sequence: CASRESGTQADTQYF.

The chain is built from TRBV4-1 and TRBJ1-1; TRBD1 might be the D (6 bases). CDR1 and CDR2 (germline): MGHRA, YSYEKL. Trimming stripped 1 base from V and 1 base from J, with 10 bases between. The CDR3 is 15 residues long. The CDR3 is CASSQVRGQNTEAFF. DNA for the CDR3: TGCGCCAGCAGCCAAGTAAGGGGACAGAACACTGAAGCTTTCTTT.

In this sample, this clonotype turned up a few times. The rearrangement links TRBV7-2 to TRBJ1-4; TRBD1 might be the D (5 bases). This CDR3 has 15 amino acids. Per the germline V gene, CDR1 is SGHTA and CDR2 is FQGNSA. Trimming shortened V by 6 bases and J by 3 bases, and 14 bases separated the two germline ends. The CDR3 region is CASSSQGRANEKLFF. CDR3 in DNA: TGTGCCAGCAGTTCCCAGGGCAGAGCTAATGAAAAACTGTTTTTT.

This clonotype was detected a few times. For the CDR3, the DNA is TGTGCCAGCAGCTTTACAGTAGGGCCCGCCAAGAGCCAAGAGACCCAGTACTTC. Translation gives CASSFTVGPAKSQETQYF. V gene TRBV7-9 combines with J gene TRBJ2-1; D remains unclear. The closer fit of TRBJ2-5 to the DNA end suggests the J call may be wrong. The germline V gene has CDR1 SEHNR and CDR2 FQNEAQ (reference sequence). This CDR3 region has 18 residues.

This clonotype was counted between two and nine times. This chain links TRBV6-1 with TRBJ1-6; TRBD1 matches at 7 bases. CDR3 size: 19 residues. CDR1 and CDR2 (germline): MNHNS, SASEGT. V was pared by 5 bases and J by 7 bases, with 20 bases of the junction left unmatched. CDR3 region: CASSKRSGQTLGGNSPLHF. CDR3 sequence (DNA): TGTGCCAGCAGTAAACGATCGGGACAGACACTTGGGGGAAATTCACCCCTCCACTTT.

The V gene is TRBV6-5, the J gene TRBJ2-5; 9 nucleotides match TRBD1. TRBJ2-7 matches the DNA end more closely, so the J call is doubtful. This CDR3 contains 14 residues. CDR1 is MNHEY and CDR2 is SVGAGI in the germline V gene. CDR3 sequence: CASSKDRGPYEQYF. In nucleotides, the CDR3 is TGTGCCAGCAGTAAGGACAGGGGTCCCTACGAGCAGTACTTC.

This clonotype occurred a few times. V is TRBV13 and J is TRBJ1-3; D not certain. The length of the CDR3 is 13 residues. V shed 5 bases and J shed 2 bases, with 7 bases lying between them. Per germline, CDR1 PRHDT and CDR2 FYEKMQ (reference sequence). CDR3 region: CASSPQTGNTIYF. CDR3 bases: TGTGCCAGCAGCCCGCAGACTGGAAACACCATATATTTT. Looking up the rest from reference TRBV13 and TRBJ1-3 gives the full variable domain: AAGVIQSPRHLIKEKRETATLKCYPIPRHDTVYWYQQGPGQDPQFLISFYEKMQSDKGSIPDRFSAQQFSDYHSELNMSSLELGDSALYFCASSPQTGNTIYFGEGSWLTVV.

The chain couples TRBV5-1 to TRBJ2-1; TRBD1 aligns across 7 bases. V lost 5 bases, J lost 7 bases, and 15 bases stayed unmatched. Germline V gene sequence: CDR1 SGHRS, CDR2 YFSETQ. CDR3 length: 16 amino acids. The CDR3 DNA follows: TGCGCCAGCAGATTTTCCTCAGGGGGAATTGGTAATGAGCAGTTCTTC. Translation: CASRFSSGGIGNEQFF. The full variable domain, with the rest looked up from reference TRBV5-1 and TRBJ2-1, is KAGVTQTPRYLIKTRGQQVTLSCSPISGHRSVSWYQQTPGQGLQFLFEYFSETQRNKGNFPGRFSGRQFSNSRSEMNVSTLELGDSALYLCASRFSSGGIGNEQFFGPGTRLTVL.

The rearrangement links TRBV7-9 to TRBJ2-2; either TRBD1 or TRBD2 may fit D (6 bases each). Trimming stripped 4 bases from V and 2 bases from J, with 11 bases between. This CDR3 comprises 15 residues. Germline-derived CDR1 and CDR2 are SEHNR and FQNEAQ (reference sequence). The CDR3 sequence: CASSSLGGNTGELFF. The CDR3 nucleotides are TGTGCCAGCAGCTCTCTCGGGGGCAACACCGGGGAGCTGTTTTTT.

This clonotype came up a few times. This sequence joins TRBV4-2 and TRBJ2-1; D ambiguous. There are 16 residues in the CDR3. Germline V gene sequence: CDR1 LGHNA, CDR2 YNFKEQ. V lost 0 bases to trimming and J lost 0 bases, with 9 bases between them. The CDR3 loop reads CASSQEGGSSYNEQFF. Written as DNA, the CDR3 is TGTGCCAGCAGCCAAGAGGGCGGTAGCTCCTACAATGAGCAGTTCTTC.

The genes are TRBV5-1 and TRBJ1-1; D is uncertain. V was cut by 1 base and J by 2 bases, with 6 bases left in between. CDR3 size: 13 residues. Germline CDR1 is SGHRS and CDR2 is YFSETQ. This chain's CDR3 is CASSLYTNTEAFF. The CDR3 coding sequence is TGCGCCAGCAGCTTGTACACAAACACTGAAGCTTTCTTT. The whole variable domain, filled in from reference TRBV5-1 and TRBJ1-1, reads KAGVTQTPRYLIKTRGQQVTLSCSPISGHRSVSWYQQTPGQGLQFLFEYFSETQRNKGNFPGRFSGRQFSNSRSEMNVSTLELGDSALYLCASSLYTNTEAFFGQGTRLTVV.

This clonotype was recorded at least ten times. V gene TRBV12-3 or TRBV12-4 combines with J gene TRBJ2-5; 14 bases map to TRBD2. The CDR3 runs 16 residues. Germline trimming cut 8 bases from V and 5 bases from J; bases unmatched to any gene: 10. Here the CDR3 reads CASAIGTSGSWETQYF. The CDR3 bases are TGTGCCAGCGCGATTGGGACTAGCGGGAGTTGGGAGACCCAGTACTTC.

The chain links TRBV15 to TRBJ2-7; D remains ambiguous. Germline values: CDR1 LNHNV, CDR2 YYDKDF (reference sequence). The CDR3 spans 12 residues. V lost 2 bases and J lost 3, with 5 bases in between. CDR3 nucleotides: TGTGCCACCAGCAGACTGAACTACGAGCAGTACTTC. It is translated as CATSRLNYEQYF.

The chain links TRBV7-9 to TRBJ2-1, with 7 bases identical to TRBD1. V dropped 4 bases and J dropped 7; count of bases not matched to a gene: 10. From germline, CDR1 is SEHNR and CDR2 FQNEAQ (reference sequence). The CDR3 sequence is 15 residues long. CDR3 in amino acids: CASSSRQGKSNEQFF. As DNA, the CDR3 is TGTGCCAGCAGCTCGAGACAGGGAAAGAGTAATGAGCAGTTCTTC.

This clonotype occurred a few times. V is TRBV27 and J is TRBJ2-3; perhaps TRBD2 as D (6 bases). This CDR3 comprises 14 residues. Trimming removed 3 bases from V and 5 bases from J, with 12 bases in between. Germline assignment: CDR1 MNHEY and CDR2 SMNVEV (reference sequence). The CDR3 nucleotides are TGTGCCAGCAGTTTCTGGCTGGGGGGAGATACGCAGTATTTT. Amino acids: CASSFWLGGDTQYF.

The genes are TRBV28 and TRBJ1-6; 9 positions match TRBD1. The CDR3 spans 15 residues. V dropped 1 base and J dropped 7; count of bases not matched to a gene: 2. Germline CDR1 and CDR2: MDHEN and SYDVKM. CDR3 sequence (DNA): TGTGCCAGCAGTTTATCGGGGACAGGGAATTCACCCCTCCACTTT. Translating gives CASSLSGTGNSPLHF. Full variable domain (missing parts from reference TRBV28 and TRBJ1-6): DVKVTQSSRYLVKRTGEKVFLECVQDMDHENMFWYRQDPGLGLRLIYFSYDVKMKEKGDIPEGYSVSREKKERFSLILESASTNQTSMYLCASSLSGTGNSPLHFGNGTRLTVT.